The 28 T cell receptor beta chains in this list originate from one sample, sequenced in a study of early T cells in non-severe SARS-CoV-2 infection (dated by TCRdb to the early 2020s). To prepare the library, 5' RACE was applied. The sample was run on a NextSeq 500. TCRdb reprocessed the public reads (quality trimming at Q25 with fastp, clone calling with MiXCR) and kept in-frame beta chains. Identical CDR3 proteins give one entry, which carries the most common genes and DNA. A total of 46,000 or so distinct CDR3 sequences appear in this sample, 6% to 8.5% of them only once. The ten largest clones take up 7% to 10% of the sample. Sequencing was performed on whole blood. These receptor sequences come from an adult who was a healthcare worker with PCR-confirmed SARS-CoV-2 infection or an uninfected control (not recorded which).

In its sample, this clonotype was seen a few times. The chain is built from TRBV6-2 or TRBV6-3 and TRBJ2-1; the D gene is possibly TRBD1 (5 bases). CDR1 and CDR2 (germline): MNHEY, SVGEGT. This CDR3 is 16 amino acids long. The V gene lost 2 bases and the J gene lost 12 bases, with 23 bases spanning the gap. The CDR3 loop reads CASSYGIAYPGRVQFF. CDR3 DNA sequence: TGTGCCAGCAGTTACGGGATCGCCTATCCGGGCAGGGTGCAGTTCTTC.

This clonotype was seen more than once but under ten times. The V and J genes are TRBV6-5 and TRBJ2-1; 11 bases fit TRBD2. The CDR3 contains 15 residues. Germline assignment: CDR1 MNHEY and CDR2 SVGAGI. Trimming cost V 3 bases and J 7 bases; bases outside gene matches: 5. CDR3 loop: CASSYVTSGGNEQFF. Here the CDR3 DNA reads TGTGCCAGCAGTTATGTTACTAGCGGGGGTAATGAGCAGTTCTTC.

This clonotype was found a few times. V and J are TRBV4-3 and TRBJ2-7; D might be TRBD1 (5 bases). CDR1 and CDR2 from the germline V gene are LGHNA and YSLEER. The CDR3 is 16 residues long. V was cut by 1 base and J by 3 bases, with 16 bases left in between. The CDR3 sequence: CASSQAQWGGSYEQYF. DNA for the CDR3: TGCGCCAGCAGCCAAGCTCAGTGGGGCGGAAGCTACGAGCAGTACTTC.

This clonotype was counted only a few times. The rearrangement uses TRBV7-9 and TRBJ2-3; 9 bases fit TRBD2. The CDR3 sequence is 16 residues long. J lost 2 bases, V lost 5 bases, and 8 bases had no gene match. Germline-derived CDR1 and CDR2 are SEHNR and FQNEAQ (reference sequence). CDR3 region: CASSPGLAGVTDTQYF. The CDR3 nucleotides are TGTGCCAGCAGCCCGGGGTTAGCGGGGGTCACAGATACGCAGTATTTT.

This clonotype was recorded at least ten times. This chain's CDR3 is CASSWRNSPLHF. CDR3 nucleotides: TGTGCCAGCAGTTGGCGTAATTCACCCCTCCACTTT. The chain employs TRBV19 and TRBJ1-6; no definite D call. Between the trimmed V and J ends, which lost 9 bases and 6 bases, there was a span of 9 bases. Per the germline V gene, CDR1 is LNHDA and CDR2 is SQIVND (reference sequence). The CDR3 is 12 amino acids.

This clonotype was counted at least ten times. The genes are TRBV7-2 and TRBJ2-3, with D maybe TRBD1 (5 bases). V lost 1 base and J lost 3, with 5 bases in between. The germline V gene has CDR1 SGHTA and CDR2 FQGNSA. This CDR3 is built from 13 residues. The CDR3 bases are TGTGCCAGCAGCTTAGAGGGGACAGATACGCAGTATTTT. Its translation is CASSLEGTDTQYF.

The CDR3 coding sequence is TGCAGTGCTAGAGATCAGCAGGGACAGACCCTCTATGGCTACACCTTC. Translating gives CSARDQQGQTLYGYTF. The gene calls are TRBV20-1 and TRBJ1-2, with 7 bases fitting TRBD1. The junction had 11 bases not matched to a gene; V was cut back by 0 bases and J by 4 bases. CDR1 is DFQATT, CDR2 SNEGSKA, per germline (reference sequence). The CDR3 has 16 residues.

This clonotype was seen only a few times. V gene TRBV5-4 combines with J gene TRBJ2-3; no clear D. CDR1 is SGHNT and CDR2 is YYREEE in the germline V gene (reference sequence). The ends were cut back, 4 bases at V and 2 bases at J, with 14 bases in the middle. The CDR3 is 15 amino acids. The CDR3 protein is CASSATLQFTDTQYF. DNA of the CDR3: TGTGCCAGCAGCGCTACTTTACAATTCACAGATACGCAGTATTTT.

This clonotype was detected many times. The chain uses TRBV7-9 and TRBJ2-2; TRBD1 aligns across 9 bases. This CDR3 has 15 amino acids. The ends lost 6 bases at V and 6 bases at J; junction bases unmatched: 8. Germline V lookup: CDR1 SEHNR, CDR2 FQNEAQ (reference sequence). The CDR3 DNA reads as TGTGCCAGCAGGCGAACAGGGGGCGAGTCCGGGGAGCTGTTTTTT. It specifies CASRRTGGESGELFF.

This clonotype was observed many times. The CDR3 nucleotides read TGTGCCAGCAGTTTACCGCGGAGCGGGGAGACCCAGTACTTC. Amino acids: CASSLPRSGETQYF. The chain uses TRBV12-3 or TRBV12-4 and TRBJ2-5; TRBD2 might be the D (6 bases). Between the trimmed V and J ends, which lost 2 bases and 5 bases, there was a span of 12 bases. There are 14 residues in the CDR3.

This clonotype was counted at least ten times. The chain links TRBV4-2 to TRBJ1-2, with a tentative D call TRBD1 (5 bases). The germline V gene has CDR1 LGHNA and CDR2 YNFKEQ. The CDR3 consists of 15 residues. V dropped 3 bases and J dropped 4 bases, with 15 bases sitting between them. This CDR3 reads CASSQDTLSPYGYTF. The CDR3 nucleotides are TGTGCCAGCAGCCAGGACACGCTGAGCCCCTATGGCTACACCTTC.

This clonotype has ten or more counts. This chain joins TRBV20-1 and TRBJ1-4, with D hard to call. The V gene lost 4 bases and the J gene lost 5 bases, with 20 bases spanning the gap. Germline V gene data show CDR1 as DFQATT and CDR2 as SNEGSKA (reference sequence). The length of the CDR3 is 16 residues. CDR3 nucleotides: TGCAGTGCTAATTCCGACACTTACACCTCCAATGAAAAACTGTTTTTT. This sequence encodes CSANSDTYTSNEKLFF.

This clonotype was observed many times. V is TRBV28 and J is TRBJ2-7, with 10 bases that match TRBD1. The germline V gene has CDR1 MDHEN and CDR2 SYDVKM. J lost 4 bases, V lost 5 bases, and 2 bases had no gene match. This CDR3 has 13 amino acids. CDR3 coding DNA: TGTGCCAGCAGTAGGACAGGGGGGTACGAGCAGTACTTC. It is translated as CASSRTGGYEQYF.

This clonotype was seen at least ten times. This sequence joins TRBV6-5 and TRBJ1-1; perhaps TRBD1 as D (6 bases). The ends were cut back, 6 bases at V and 0 bases at J, with 17 bases in the middle. Germline values: CDR1 MNHEY, CDR2 SVGAGI. The CDR3 is made up of 16 amino acids. CDR3 nucleotide sequence: TGTGCCAGCAGAAATTCGGACAGTACGATGAACACTGAAGCTTTCTTT. Protein sequence: CASRNSDSTMNTEAFF.

The chain couples TRBV6-2 or TRBV6-3 to TRBJ1-6; no firm D call. The germline V gene encodes CDR1 MNHEY and CDR2 SVGEGT. The CDR3 covers 17 residues. V was clipped by 0 bases and J by 8 bases, with 17 bases between them. CDR3 residues: CASSYSATPHGDSPLHF. The DNA of the CDR3 is TGTGCCAGCAGTTACTCCGCGACGCCCCACGGGGATTCACCCCTCCACTTT.

This clonotype was found many times. This rearrangement joins TRBV5-4 to TRBJ2-7; tentatively, D is TRBD1 (6 bases). Germline CDR1 reads SGHNT; CDR2 reads YYREEE (reference sequence). V gave up 2 bases and J gave up 2 bases, with 14 bases separating them. The CDR3 consists of 15 residues. The CDR3 bases are TGTGCCAGCAGCTTCGACAGGTCCTTAACCTACGAGCAGTACTTC. Translating gives CASSFDRSLTYEQYF.

The chain joins TRBV7-3 to TRBJ2-3; D not resolved. Trimming took 2 bases from V and 12 from J, leaving 12 bases between them. CDR1 is SGHTA, CDR2 FQGTGA, per germline. The CDR3 has 12 amino acids. The CDR3 region has the DNA TGTGCCAGCAGCTTAGCGACCCCCGTCCAGTATTTT. Its translation: CASSLATPVQYF.

This clonotype has ten or more counts. This chain links TRBV7-2 with TRBJ1-1; D may be TRBD1 (6 bases). The CDR3 runs 16 residues. Germline V lookup: CDR1 SGHTA, CDR2 FQGNSA. V gave up 2 bases and J gave up 5 bases, with 18 bases separating them. The CDR3 DNA is TGTGCCAGCAGCTTAAAGGCAGGGGTTAAACATACTGAAGCTTTCTTT. Protein product: CASSLKAGVKHTEAFF.

This clonotype was found many times. The J gene is TRBJ1-1, the V gene TRBV11-2, with TRBD1 identical over 7 bases. The length of the CDR3 is 16 residues. V gave up 3 bases and J gave up 4 bases; unmatched junction bases: 11. Germline V gene lookup returns CDR1 SGHAT and CDR2 FQNNGV. The CDR3 DNA reads as TGTGCCAGCAGCTTCTCTCAGGGGGTCCGTGGCACTGAAGCTTTCTTT. Protein product: CASSFSQGVRGTEAFF.

This clonotype was counted at least ten times. The chain carries TRBV28 and TRBJ2-3, with 8 bases that match TRBD2. The CDR3 is 15 residues long. CDR1 and CDR2 from the germline V gene are MDHEN and SYDVKM. The V segment lost 5 bases and the J segment 3 bases; nucleotides outside the gene matches: 7. CDR3 coding DNA: TGTGCCAGCAGTATTGGACTAGCTAGGACAGATACGCAGTATTTT. Protein sequence: CASSIGLARTDTQYF.

The chain is built from TRBV20-1 and TRBJ2-5; the D gene is possibly TRBD1 (6 bases). The CDR3 is 15 residues long. Trimming took 3 bases from V and 4 from J, leaving 18 bases between them. In germline, CDR1 is DFQATT, CDR2 SNEGSKA (reference sequence). This CDR3 is CSARGATEFGETQYF. CDR3 nucleotide sequence: TGCAGTGCTAGGGGGGCAACTGAGTTTGGAGAGACCCAGTACTTC.

This clonotype has only a few counts. This sequence joins TRBV10-3 and TRBJ2-7, with 9 bases identical to TRBD2. Germline V gene data show CDR1 as ENHRY and CDR2 as SYGVKD. V shed 4 bases and J 4 bases; nucleotides not matched to a gene: 5. The CDR3 contains 14 residues. In DNA form, the CDR3 reads TGTGCCATCAGTGTGGCGGGGGGGCCGTACGAGCAGTACTTC. Its translation: CAISVAGGPYEQYF.

The chain couples TRBV28 to TRBJ2-7; either TRBD1 or TRBD2 may fit D (5 bases each). Trimming took off 6 bases at V and 4 bases at J, with 16 bases between the two ends. CDR3 size: 14 residues. The V gene's germline CDR1 is MDHEN and CDR2 SYDVKM. The CDR3: CASSRHPRGYEQYF. The DNA for the CDR3 is TGTGCCAGCAGCCGACATCCGAGGGGTTACGAGCAGTACTTC. Variable domain in full (rest from reference TRBV28 and TRBJ2-7): DVKVTQSSRYLVKRTGEKVFLECVQDMDHENMFWYRQDPGLGLRLIYFSYDVKMKEKGDIPEGYSVSREKKERFSLILESASTNQTSMYLCASSRHPRGYEQYFGPGTRLTVT.

The V gene is TRBV28, the J gene TRBJ2-7; 7 positions match TRBD1. The V gene's germline CDR1 is MDHEN and CDR2 SYDVKM. V shed 11 bases, J shed 7 bases, and the junction held 23 bases outside the gene matches. This CDR3 region has 16 residues. This chain's CDR3 is CAHKWREDRRDMEQYF. Written as DNA, the CDR3 is TGTGCCCATAAATGGCGAGAGGACAGGAGAGATATGGAGCAGTACTTC.

V and J are TRBV7-6 and TRBJ2-5; possibly TRBD1 for D (5 bases). The CDR3 loop spans 14 amino acids. Germline assignment: CDR1 SGHVS and CDR2 FNYEAQ. V lost 2 bases and J lost 1, with 8 bases in between. The CDR3 region is CASSLYQGQETQYF. The CDR3 nucleotides read TGTGCCAGCAGCTTATACCAGGGCCAAGAGACCCAGTACTTC.

This chain joins TRBV12-3 or TRBV12-4 and TRBJ1-2; 9 bases match TRBD1. The CDR3 covers 15 residues. J gave up 6 bases and V 5 bases, and 10 bases lay outside the gene matches. The CDR3 DNA reads TGTGCCAGCAGTGGGACAGGGCAGGGGACAAATGGCTACACCTTC. Residues: CASSGTGQGTNGYTF.

At least ten counts were recorded for this clonotype. This chain connects TRBV4-3 to TRBJ2-1; 13 nucleotides align to TRBD2. The V gene end was trimmed by 5 bases and the J gene end by 6 bases; junction bases not matched to a gene: 7. This CDR3 has 16 residues. Germline lookup yields CDR1 LGHNA and CDR2 YSLEER. The CDR3 spells CASSSRLAGGRNEQFF. CDR3 DNA sequence: TGCGCCAGCAGCTCTCGACTAGCGGGGGGTCGCAATGAGCAGTTCTTC.

The chain combines TRBV20-1 with TRBJ1-1, with 7 bases aligning to TRBD1. Germline V gene data show CDR1 as DFQATT and CDR2 as SNEGSKA (reference sequence). V shed 6 bases and J 2 bases; nucleotides not matched to a gene: 12. CDR3 length: 15 amino acids. CDR3 DNA sequence: TGCAGTGCCAGAAATGCCGGGACAGCAAACACTGAAGCTTTCTTT. Translated, it gives CSARNAGTANTEAFF.